This T cell receptor (beta chain) emerged from a study of T cell repertoires in aging, cancer and after chemotherapy. A mixed TRB-A/B primer pool amplified rearranged TRB by multiplex touch-down PCR. One entry per CDR3 protein results from TCRdb running MiXCR on the multiplex PCR reads. The repertoire has 2,500 to 3,000 distinct CDR3 sequences, 24% of them found once; the top ten carry roughly 9.4%. Peripheral blood genomic DNA, not sorted cells or RNA, was the template. From germline, CDR1 is SGHDT and CDR2 YYEEEE. V shed 5 bases and J 3 bases; nucleotides not matched to a gene: 4. This CDR3 has 13 amino acids.

This clonotype was obtained from a human donor with a solid tumor. This rearrangement joins TRBV5-6 to TRBJ2-7; 8 bases line up with TRBD1. Sequenced: blood. This CDR3 reads CASRPDRVYEQYF. The CDR3 bases are TGTGCCAGCAGACCGGACAGGGTCTACGAGCAGTACTTC.